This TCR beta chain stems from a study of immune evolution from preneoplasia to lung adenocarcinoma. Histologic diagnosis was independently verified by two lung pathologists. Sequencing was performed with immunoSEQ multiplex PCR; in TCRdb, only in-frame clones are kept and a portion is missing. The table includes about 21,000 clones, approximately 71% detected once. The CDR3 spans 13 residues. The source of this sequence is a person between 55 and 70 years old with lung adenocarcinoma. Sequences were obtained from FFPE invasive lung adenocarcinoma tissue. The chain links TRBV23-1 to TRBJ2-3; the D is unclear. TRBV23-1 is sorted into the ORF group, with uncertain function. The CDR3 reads CGQPPSSTDTQYF. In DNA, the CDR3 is TGCGGCCAGCCTCCCAGTAGCACAGATACGCAGTATTTT.